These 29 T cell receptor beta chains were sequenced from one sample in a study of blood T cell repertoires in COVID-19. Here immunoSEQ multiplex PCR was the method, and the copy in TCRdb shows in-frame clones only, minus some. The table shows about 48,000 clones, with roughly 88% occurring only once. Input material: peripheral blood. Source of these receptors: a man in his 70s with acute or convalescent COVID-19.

As DNA, the CDR3 is TGTGCCAGTAGTATAGGTCCCAGGGGAGGCACAGATACGCAGTATTTT. Translating it yields CASSIGPRGGTDTQYF. This chain connects TRBV19 to TRBJ2-3, with a possible D match to TRBD1 (6 bases). V was shortened by 1 base and J by 1 base, with 12 bases between the two germline ends. The germline V gene encodes CDR1 LNHDA and CDR2 SQIVND (reference sequence). The CDR3 loop spans 16 amino acids.

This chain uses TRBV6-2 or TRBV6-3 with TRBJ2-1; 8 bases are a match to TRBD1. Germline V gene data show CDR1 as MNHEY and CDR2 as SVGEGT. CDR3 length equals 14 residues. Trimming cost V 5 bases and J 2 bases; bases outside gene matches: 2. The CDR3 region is CASSGQGPYNEQFF. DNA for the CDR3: TGTGCCAGCAGTGGACAGGGTCCCTACAATGAGCAGTTCTTC.

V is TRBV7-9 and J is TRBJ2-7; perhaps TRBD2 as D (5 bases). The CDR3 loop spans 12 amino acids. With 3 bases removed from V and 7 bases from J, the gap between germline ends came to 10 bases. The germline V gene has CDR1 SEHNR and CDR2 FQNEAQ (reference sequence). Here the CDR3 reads CASSFLAGEQYF. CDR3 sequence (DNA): TGTGCCAGCAGCTTCCTAGCTGGTGAGCAGTACTTC.

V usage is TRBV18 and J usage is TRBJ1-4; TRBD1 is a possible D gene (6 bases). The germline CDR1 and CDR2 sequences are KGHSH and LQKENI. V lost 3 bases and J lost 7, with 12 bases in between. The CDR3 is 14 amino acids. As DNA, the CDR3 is TGTGCCAGCTCACCGGACAGCATTGGTGAAAAACTGTTTTTT. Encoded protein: CASSPDSIGEKLFF.

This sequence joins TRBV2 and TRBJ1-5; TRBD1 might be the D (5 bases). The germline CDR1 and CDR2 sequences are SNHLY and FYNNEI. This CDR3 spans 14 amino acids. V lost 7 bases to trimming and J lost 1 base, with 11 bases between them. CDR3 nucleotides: TGTGCCAGCAAACAGGACGGAAGCAATCAGCCCCAGCATTTT. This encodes CASKQDGSNQPQHF.

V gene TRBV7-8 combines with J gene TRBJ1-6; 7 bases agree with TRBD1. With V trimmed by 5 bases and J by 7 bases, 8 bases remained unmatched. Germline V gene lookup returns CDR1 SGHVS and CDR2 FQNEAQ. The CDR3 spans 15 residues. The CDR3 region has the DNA TGTGCCAGCAGCCGAGACAGGGCTAGGAATTCACCCCTCCACTTT. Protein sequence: CASSRDRARNSPLHF.

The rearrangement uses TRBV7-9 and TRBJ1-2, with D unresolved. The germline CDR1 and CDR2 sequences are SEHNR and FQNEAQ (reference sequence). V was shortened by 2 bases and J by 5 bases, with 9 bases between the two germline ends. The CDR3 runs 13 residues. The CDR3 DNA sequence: TGTGCCAGCAGCTTACCGGAGGTTTATGGCTACACCTTC. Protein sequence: CASSLPEVYGYTF.

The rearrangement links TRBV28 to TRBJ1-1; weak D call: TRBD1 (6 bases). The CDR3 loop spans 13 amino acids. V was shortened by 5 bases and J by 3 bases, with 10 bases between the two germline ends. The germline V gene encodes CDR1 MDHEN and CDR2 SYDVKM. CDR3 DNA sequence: TGTGCCAGCAGTCAGGACAGCGACACTGAAGCTTTCTTT. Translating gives CASSQDSDTEAFF.

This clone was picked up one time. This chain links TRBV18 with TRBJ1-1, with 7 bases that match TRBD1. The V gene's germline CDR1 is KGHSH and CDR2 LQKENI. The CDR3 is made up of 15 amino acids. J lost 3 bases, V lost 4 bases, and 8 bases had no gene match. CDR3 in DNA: TGTGCCAGCTCACTCGAGACAGGGCGGTACACTGAAGCTTTCTTT. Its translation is CASSLETGRYTEAFF.

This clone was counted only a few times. Here the CDR3 reads CASSFAGSRPQHF. In DNA form, the CDR3 reads TGTGCCAGCAGTTTCGCCGGGAGTCGGCCCCAGCATTTT. The chain joins TRBV27 to TRBJ1-5; no clear D gene. Trimming cost V 3 bases and J 9 bases, with 12 bases left between them. This CDR3 spans 13 amino acids. Germline V gene data show CDR1 as MNHEY and CDR2 as SMNVEV (reference sequence).

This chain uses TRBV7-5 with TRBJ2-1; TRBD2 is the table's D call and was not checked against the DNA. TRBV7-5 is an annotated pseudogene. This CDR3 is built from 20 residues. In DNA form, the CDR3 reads TGTGTCAGAAGCCCCCATCGGCTCTCTCACCGCGGGAGAAGCTACAATGAGCAGTTCTTC. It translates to CVRSPHRLSHRGRSYNEQFF.

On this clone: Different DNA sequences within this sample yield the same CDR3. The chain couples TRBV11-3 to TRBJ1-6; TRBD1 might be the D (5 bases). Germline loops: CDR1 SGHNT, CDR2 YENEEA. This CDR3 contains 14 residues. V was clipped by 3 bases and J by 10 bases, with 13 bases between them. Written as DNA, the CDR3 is TGTGCCAGCAGCTTGGGGGGGAGTAACTCACCCCTCCACTTT. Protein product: CASSLGGSNSPLHF.

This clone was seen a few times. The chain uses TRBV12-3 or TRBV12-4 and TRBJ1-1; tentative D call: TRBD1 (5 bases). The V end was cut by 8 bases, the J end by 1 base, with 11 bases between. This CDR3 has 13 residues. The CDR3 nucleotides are TGTGCCAGCGGAGGGGAACCGAACACTGAAGCTTTCTTT. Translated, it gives CASGGEPNTEAFF.

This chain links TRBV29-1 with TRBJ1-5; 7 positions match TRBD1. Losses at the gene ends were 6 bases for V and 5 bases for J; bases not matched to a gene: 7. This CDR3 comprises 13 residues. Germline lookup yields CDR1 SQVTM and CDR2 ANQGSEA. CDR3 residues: CSVAGGRDQPQHF. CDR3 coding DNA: TGCAGCGTGGCAGGGGGTAGGGATCAGCCCCAGCATTTT. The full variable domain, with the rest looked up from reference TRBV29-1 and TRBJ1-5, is SAVISQKPSRDICQRGTSLTIQCQVDSQVTMMFWYRQQPGQSLTLIATANQGSEATYESGFVIDKFPISRPNLTFSTLTVSNMSPEDSSIYLCSVAGGRDQPQHFGDGTRLSIL.

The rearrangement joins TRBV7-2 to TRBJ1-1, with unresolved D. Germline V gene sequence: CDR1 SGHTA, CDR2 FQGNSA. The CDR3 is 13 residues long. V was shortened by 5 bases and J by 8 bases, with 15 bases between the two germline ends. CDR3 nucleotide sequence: TGTGCCAGCAGCATGGAGGGTGGGAGAGAAGCTTTCTTT. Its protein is CASSMEGGREAFF.

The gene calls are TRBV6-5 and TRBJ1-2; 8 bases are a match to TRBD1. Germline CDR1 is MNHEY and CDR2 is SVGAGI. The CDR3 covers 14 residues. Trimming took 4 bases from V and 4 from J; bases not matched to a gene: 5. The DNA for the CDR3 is TGTGCCAGCAGTTCGACAGGGGCCTTCTATGGCTACACCTTC. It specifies CASSSTGAFYGYTF.

The CDR3 DNA reads TGTGCCAGCAGTAGCCTAGACACAGATACGCAGTATTTT. This gives the protein CASSSLDTDTQYF. The chain uses TRBV12-3 or TRBV12-4 and TRBJ2-3; no clear D. This CDR3 region has 13 residues. Trimming took off 5 bases at V and 2 bases at J, with 8 bases between the two ends.

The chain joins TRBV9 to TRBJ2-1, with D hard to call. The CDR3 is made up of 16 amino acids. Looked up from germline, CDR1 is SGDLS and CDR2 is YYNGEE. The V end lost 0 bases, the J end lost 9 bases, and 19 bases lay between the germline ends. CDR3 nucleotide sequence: TGTGCCAGCAGCGTAGGGGTGACAACCGCTCTCGGTGAGCAGTTCTTC. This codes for CASSVGVTTALGEQFF. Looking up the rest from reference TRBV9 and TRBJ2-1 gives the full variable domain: DSGVTQTPKHLITATGQRVTLRCSPRSGDLSVYWYQQSLDQGLQFLIQYYNGEERAKGNILERFSAQQFPDLHSELNLSSLELGDSALYFCASSVGVTTALGEQFFGPGTRLTVL.

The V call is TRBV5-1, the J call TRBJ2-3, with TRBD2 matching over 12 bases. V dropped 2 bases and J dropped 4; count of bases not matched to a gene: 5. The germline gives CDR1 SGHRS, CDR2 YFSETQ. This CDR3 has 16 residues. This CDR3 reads CASSFSSGGASDTQYF. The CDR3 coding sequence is TGCGCCAGCAGCTTTTCTAGCGGGGGGGCCTCAGATACGCAGTATTTT.

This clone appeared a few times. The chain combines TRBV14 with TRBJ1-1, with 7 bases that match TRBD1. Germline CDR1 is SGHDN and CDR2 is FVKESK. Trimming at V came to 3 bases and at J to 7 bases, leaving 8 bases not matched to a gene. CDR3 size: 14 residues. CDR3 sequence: CASSQEDRLSEAFF. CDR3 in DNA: TGTGCCAGCAGCCAGGAGGACAGGCTGAGTGAAGCTTTCTTT.

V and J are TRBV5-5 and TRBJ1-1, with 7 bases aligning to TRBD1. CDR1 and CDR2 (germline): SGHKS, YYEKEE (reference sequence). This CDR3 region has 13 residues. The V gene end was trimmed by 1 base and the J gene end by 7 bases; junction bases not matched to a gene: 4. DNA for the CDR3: TGTGCCAGCAGCTTGAGGACAGGCTTTGAAGCTTTCTTT. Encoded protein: CASSLRTGFEAFF.

CDR3 sequence: CASSQGGGRAYSYEQYF. Written as DNA, the CDR3 is TGTGCCAGCAGCCAAGGTGGGGGGAGGGCTTACTCCTACGAGCAGTACTTC. The V call is TRBV4-2, the J call TRBJ2-7; 7 bases align to TRBD2. The CDR3 contains 17 residues. With 1 base clipped from V and 0 bases from J, the junction kept 9 bases outside the gene matches. Germline V gene lookup returns CDR1 LGHNA and CDR2 YNFKEQ.

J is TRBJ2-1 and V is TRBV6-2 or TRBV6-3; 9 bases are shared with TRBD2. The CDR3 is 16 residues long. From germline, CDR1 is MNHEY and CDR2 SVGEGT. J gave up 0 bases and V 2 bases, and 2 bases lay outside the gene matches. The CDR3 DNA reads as TGTGCCAGCAGTTACGGCGGGAGGGACTCCTACAATGAGCAGTTCTTC. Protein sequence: CASSYGGRDSYNEQFF.

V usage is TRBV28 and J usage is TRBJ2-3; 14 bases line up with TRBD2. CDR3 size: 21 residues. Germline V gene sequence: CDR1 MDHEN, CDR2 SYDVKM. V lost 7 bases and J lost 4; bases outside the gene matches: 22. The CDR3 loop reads CASIGTSGRRRGQGGADTQYF. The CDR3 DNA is TGTGCCAGCATTGGGACTAGCGGGAGACGGAGGGGTCAAGGGGGCGCAGATACGCAGTATTTT.

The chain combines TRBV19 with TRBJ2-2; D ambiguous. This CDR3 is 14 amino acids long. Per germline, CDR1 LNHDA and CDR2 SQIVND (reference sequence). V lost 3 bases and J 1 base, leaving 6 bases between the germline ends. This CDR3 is CASSMRLNTGELFF. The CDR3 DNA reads TGTGCCAGTAGTATGAGGTTGAACACCGGGGAGCTGTTTTTT.

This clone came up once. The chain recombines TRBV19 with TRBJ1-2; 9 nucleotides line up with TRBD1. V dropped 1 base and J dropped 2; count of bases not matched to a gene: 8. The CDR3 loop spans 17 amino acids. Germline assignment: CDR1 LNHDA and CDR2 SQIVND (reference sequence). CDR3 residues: CASSIVFRDRGNYGYTF. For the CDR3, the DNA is TGTGCCAGTAGTATAGTTTTTCGAGACAGGGGGAACTATGGCTACACCTTC.

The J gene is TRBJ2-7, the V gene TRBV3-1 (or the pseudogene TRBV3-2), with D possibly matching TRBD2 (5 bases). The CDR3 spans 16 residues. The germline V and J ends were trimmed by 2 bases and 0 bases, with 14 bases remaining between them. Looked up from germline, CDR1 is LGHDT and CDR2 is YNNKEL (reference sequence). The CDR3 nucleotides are TGTGCCAGCAGCCAATGGGGTCACGGGAACTCCTACGAGCAGTACTTC. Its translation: CASSQWGHGNSYEQYF.

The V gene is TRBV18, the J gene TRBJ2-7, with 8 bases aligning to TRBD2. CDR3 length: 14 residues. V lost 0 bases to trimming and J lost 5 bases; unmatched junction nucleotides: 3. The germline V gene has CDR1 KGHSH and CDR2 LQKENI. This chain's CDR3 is CASSPPAGGDEQYF. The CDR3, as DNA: TGTGCCAGCTCACCACCGGCGGGAGGCGACGAGCAGTACTTC. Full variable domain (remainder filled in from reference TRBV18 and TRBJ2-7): NAGVMQNPRHLVRRRGQEARLRCSPMKGHSHVYWYRQLPEEGLKFMVYLQKENIIDESGMPKERFSAEFPKEGPSILRIQQVVRGDSAAYFCASSPPAGGDEQYFGPGTRLTVT.

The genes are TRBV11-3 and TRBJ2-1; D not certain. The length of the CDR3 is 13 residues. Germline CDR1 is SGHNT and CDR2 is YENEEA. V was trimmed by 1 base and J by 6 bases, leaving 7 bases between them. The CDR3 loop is CASSLGLPNEQFF. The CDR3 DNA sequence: TGTGCCAGCAGCTTAGGACTCCCCAATGAGCAGTTCTTC. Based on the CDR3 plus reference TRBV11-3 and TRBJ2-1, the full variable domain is EAGVVQSPRYKIIEKKQPVAFWCNPISGHNTLYWYLQNLGQGPELLIRYENEEAVDDSQLPKDRFSAERLKGVDSTLKIQPAELGDSAVYLCASSLGLPNEQFFGPGTRLTVL.